Presented here are 30 T cell receptor beta chains from one specimen sequenced in a study of cytomegalovirus exposure and HLA in healthy donors. Primers included in the PCR were 60 Vbeta and 13 Jbeta primers. Assay used: immunoSEQ multiplex PCR; TCRdb lists only in-frame clones, some missing. The sample carries roughly 150,000 clones, about four fifths recorded once. Sequencing used PBMCs. The receptors were gathered from a young man in good health and CMV-seropositive.

The J gene is TRBJ1-3, the V gene TRBV14; the match to TRBD1 covers 9 bases. J lost 4 bases, V lost 2 bases, and 3 bases had no gene match. The CDR3 runs to 15 residues. Germline V gives CDR1 SGHDN, CDR2 FVKESK. For the CDR3, the DNA is TGTGCCAGCAGCCAAAACAGGGGGCCAGGAAACACCATATATTTT. Translated: CASSQNRGPGNTIYF. The variable domain in full, with the rest retrieved from reference TRBV14 and TRBJ1-3, is EAGVTQFPSHSVIEKGQTVTLRCDPISGHDNLYWYRRVMGKEIKFLLHFVKESKQDESGMPNNRFLAERTGGTYSTLKVQPAELEDSGVYFCASSQNRGPGNTIYFGEGSWLTVV.

The gene calls are TRBV6-5 and TRBJ2-1; a possible D gene is TRBD2 (6 bases). V lost 6 bases and J lost 4, with 16 bases in between. This CDR3 is built from 15 residues. CDR1 is MNHEY, CDR2 SVGAGI, per germline. CDR3 region: CASSLPGLSYNEQFF. CDR3 nucleotides: TGTGCCAGCAGCCTCCCGGGACTTTCGTACAATGAGCAGTTCTTC.

The V gene is TRBV2, the J gene TRBJ1-2; tentative D call: TRBD1 (6 bases). The V end was cut by 5 bases, the J end by 5 bases, with 21 bases between. The germline V gene encodes CDR1 SNHLY and CDR2 FYNNEI. The CDR3 sequence is 16 residues long. The CDR3 is CASSPKGGGAGYGYTF. DNA of the CDR3: TGTGCCAGCAGTCCTAAAGGGGGGGGCGCTGGATATGGCTACACCTTC.

This rearrangement joins TRBV29-1 to TRBJ2-1; a weak D match, TRBD2 (6 bases). CDR1 is SQVTM and CDR2 is ANQGSEA in the germline V gene. The CDR3 totals 14 residues. Trimming shortened V by 3 bases and J by 4 bases, and 13 bases separated the two germline ends. CDR3 coding DNA: TGCAGCGTTGAGGTAGCGGAACAATACAATGAGCAGTTCTTC. This codes for CSVEVAEQYNEQFF.

The V gene is TRBV7-7, the J gene TRBJ2-1, with a weak D call TRBD2 (6 bases). The CDR3 has 13 amino acids. In germline, CDR1 is SSHAT, CDR2 FNYEAQ (reference sequence). Trimming pared 5 bases from V and 3 bases from J, leaving 8 bases between. CDR3: CASSHGGYNEQFF. Here the CDR3 DNA reads TGTGCCAGCAGCCACGGGGGCTACAATGAGCAGTTCTTC.

V gene TRBV5-8 combines with J gene TRBJ2-6; 9 positions match TRBD1. The germline V gene has CDR1 SGHTS and CDR2 YDEGEE. This CDR3 spans 18 amino acids. V lost 6 bases to trimming and J lost 3 bases; unmatched junction nucleotides: 13. The CDR3 nucleotides read TGTGCCAGCAACAATCCCCGGGACAGGGTAGATGGGGCCAACGTCCTGACTTTC. It translates to CASNNPRDRVDGANVLTF.

The V and J genes are TRBV2 and TRBJ2-1; 10 nucleotides match TRBD2. CDR1 SNHLY and CDR2 FYNNEI come from the germline V gene. V shed 4 bases and J 6 bases; nucleotides not matched to a gene: 9. This CDR3 is built from 16 residues. This chain's CDR3 is CASSGLWASGSNEQFF. The CDR3 DNA is TGTGCCAGCAGTGGCCTTTGGGCTAGCGGGAGCAATGAGCAGTTCTTC.

The CDR3 is CANSDRLHTDTQYF. The CDR3 DNA sequence: TGCGCCAACTCCGACAGGCTCCACACAGATACGCAGTATTTT. The chain joins TRBV5-1 to TRBJ2-3, with D perhaps TRBD1 (6 bases). V dropped 9 bases and J dropped 2 bases, with 16 bases sitting between them. Germline values: CDR1 SGHRS, CDR2 YFSETQ. The CDR3 loop spans 14 amino acids.

The rearrangement links TRBV28 to TRBJ2-7; TRBD2 matches at 11 bases. Losses at the gene ends were 4 bases for V and 2 bases for J; bases not matched to a gene: 7. CDR3 length equals 16 residues. The germline gives CDR1 MDHEN, CDR2 SYDVKM. The CDR3 nucleotides are TGTGCCAGCAGTTCCTCGGGACTAGCGGCAGCCTACGAGCAGTACTTC. Protein sequence: CASSSSGLAAAYEQYF.

The V and J genes are TRBV28 and TRBJ1-4; 7 bases align to TRBD1. Germline assignment: CDR1 MDHEN and CDR2 SYDVKM. V trimming: 11 bases; J trimming: 2 bases; junction bases outside the gene matches: 5. The CDR3 runs 13 residues. Here the CDR3 reads CAVQGTTNEKLFF. The CDR3 DNA sequence: TGTGCCGTACAGGGGACGACTAATGAAAAACTGTTTTTT.

The V call is TRBV29-1, the J call TRBJ2-7, with D possibly matching TRBD2 (7 bases). Germline CDR1 reads SQVTM; CDR2 reads ANQGSEA. CDR3 size: 14 residues. V was clipped by 1 base and J by 5 bases, with 15 bases between them. The CDR3 nucleotides read TGCAGCGTTGAAGGTGGCGGGGGCCGTAACGAGCAGTACTTC. Translating it yields CSVEGGGGRNEQYF.

The chain's CDR3 is CATSGGWEAGELFF. In nucleotides, the CDR3 is TGTGCCACCAGTGGGGGTTGGGAGGCCGGGGAGCTGTTTTTT. The chain carries TRBV15 and TRBJ2-2; D possibly corresponds to TRBD2 (6 bases). V dropped 6 bases and J dropped 6 bases, with 14 bases sitting between them. Germline CDR1 LNHNV, CDR2 YYDKDF (reference sequence). The CDR3 has 14 residues.

This chain connects TRBV7-8 to TRBJ2-3; weak D call: TRBD2 (7 bases). The germline V gene has CDR1 SGHVS and CDR2 FQNEAQ. This CDR3 is 17 amino acids long. V dropped 2 bases and J dropped 2 bases, with 17 bases sitting between them. The CDR3 DNA is TGTGCCAGCAGCTTACCCGGAGGGGGGGGTCCCACAGATACGCAGTATTTT. Encoded protein: CASSLPGGGGPTDTQYF.

The chain is built from TRBV5-4 and TRBJ1-1, with 7 bases fitting TRBD1. CDR1 SGHNT and CDR2 YYREEE come from the germline V gene (reference sequence). The junction had 6 bases not matched to a gene; V was cut back by 4 bases and J by 3 bases. The CDR3 spans 14 residues. CDR3 DNA: TGTGCCAGCAGCGTAGGACAGGACTACACTGAAGCTTTCTTT. Amino acid sequence: CASSVGQDYTEAFF.

The J gene is TRBJ1-5, the V gene TRBV27; maybe TRBD1 (6 bases). From germline, CDR1 is MNHEY and CDR2 SMNVEV (reference sequence). Trimming left V 6 bases short and J 8 bases short, with 23 bases between. This CDR3 is built from 16 residues. This CDR3 is CASSERRTGQEKPQHF. DNA of the CDR3: TGTGCCAGCAGCGAAAGGCGTACAGGGCAGGAGAAGCCCCAGCATTTT.

The V call is TRBV6-4, the J call TRBJ2-3; D is uncertain. V was clipped by 2 bases and J by 0 bases, with 9 bases between them. Germline CDR1 reads MRHNA; CDR2 reads SNTAGT. The CDR3 loop spans 15 amino acids. DNA of the CDR3: TGTGCCAGCAGTGACAACAGCCACAGCACAGATACGCAGTATTTT. Its protein product is CASSDNSHSTDTQYF.

V gene TRBV9 combines with J gene TRBJ1-6; tentatively, D is TRBD1 (5 bases). The V and J ends lost 0 bases and 5 bases respectively, with 9 bases between them. CDR1 SGDLS and CDR2 YYNGEE come from the germline V gene. The CDR3 length is 15 residues. The CDR3 DNA reads TGTGCCAGCAGCGTAGGGGGGGGAGATAATTCACCCCTCCACTTT. It specifies CASSVGGGDNSPLHF.

On this clone itself: Additional DNA sequences in this sample encode the identical CDR3. The chain has TRBV7-6 and TRBJ2-7; 12 nucleotides align to TRBD2. Germline V gene sequence: CDR1 SGHVS, CDR2 FNYEAQ. J gave up 5 bases and V 1 base, and 6 bases lay outside the gene matches. The CDR3 length is 16 residues. For the CDR3, the DNA is TGTGCCAGCAGCTTAGGTTCTAGCGGGGGGGCCCACGAGCAGTACTTC. It encodes CASSLGSSGGAHEQYF.

The V gene is TRBV6-6, the J gene TRBJ2-4; the match to TRBD1 covers 7 bases. The CDR3 has 14 residues. J lost 9 bases, V lost 6 bases, and 11 bases had no gene match. Germline assignment: CDR1 MNHNY and CDR2 SVGAGI (reference sequence). The CDR3 DNA sequence: TGTGCCAGCAGGACTCTAGGGGGCTTGTCCATTCAGTACTTC. The encoded protein is CASRTLGGLSIQYF.

This clone showed up just once. The chain employs TRBV6-1 and TRBJ2-1, with 10 bases identical to TRBD2. The CDR3 runs 14 residues. Germline CDR1 MNHNS, CDR2 SASEGT. J gave up 7 bases and V 4 bases, and 4 bases lay outside the gene matches. The CDR3 is CASSGAGGPNEQFF. DNA for the CDR3: TGTGCCAGCAGTGGAGCGGGGGGGCCGAATGAGCAGTTCTTC.

J is TRBJ2-1 and V is TRBV27, with 9 bases identical to TRBD1. Looked up from germline, CDR1 is MNHEY and CDR2 is SMNVEV (reference sequence). The CDR3 has 18 residues. V lost 5 bases, J lost 9 bases, and 20 bases stayed unmatched. The chain's CDR3 is CASSPMRPQGAGSGEQFF. The DNA of the CDR3 is TGTGCCAGCAGTCCAATGAGGCCACAGGGGGCAGGGTCGGGTGAGCAGTTCTTC.

The chain recombines TRBV6-1 with TRBJ1-2; D possibly corresponds to TRBD1 (5 bases). CDR1 and CDR2 (germline): MNHNS, SASEGT. Trimming removed 4 bases from V and 4 bases from J, with 19 bases in between. The CDR3 has 16 residues. CDR3 bases: TGTGCCAGCAGTGGATTTCAGGGAAATAGCGGCTATGGCTACACCTTC. Translating gives CASSGFQGNSGYGYTF.

The V and J genes are TRBV4-1 and TRBJ1-4; D gene unclear. The CDR3 loop spans 15 amino acids. The germline gives CDR1 MGHRA, CDR2 YSYEKL. The germline V and J ends were trimmed by 0 bases and 7 bases, with 12 bases remaining between them. The CDR3 bases are TGCGCCAGCAGCCAAGACAACGACATCGCTGAAAAACTGTTTTTT. This codes for CASSQDNDIAEKLFF.

This clone was found a few times. The chain employs TRBV2 and TRBJ2-1; 7 bases agree with TRBD2. The V and J ends lost 7 bases and 3 bases, in that order; junction bases with no gene match: 9. There are 15 residues in the CDR3. CDR1 and CDR2 (germline): SNHLY, FYNNEI. The CDR3 here is CASTLVSGNYNEQFF. The CDR3 nucleotides read TGTGCCAGCACACTGGTGAGCGGGAACTACAATGAGCAGTTCTTC.

This clone came up a few times. The rearrangement links TRBV2 to TRBJ2-1, with D maybe TRBD2 (6 bases). Trimming took 5 bases from V and 8 from J, leaving 19 bases between them. This CDR3 comprises 15 residues. Germline lookup yields CDR1 SNHLY and CDR2 FYNNEI. CDR3 sequence: CASSRAGPPGDEQFF. Here the CDR3 DNA reads TGTGCCAGCAGTAGGGCGGGACCTCCTGGCGATGAGCAGTTCTTC.

The chain links TRBV7-6 to TRBJ2-1, with D perhaps TRBD2 (6 bases). This CDR3 is built from 13 residues. The germline V gene encodes CDR1 SGHVS and CDR2 FNYEAQ. V was trimmed by 5 bases and J by 9 bases, leaving 14 bases between them. The CDR3 spells CASSPSGRSEQFF. CDR3 DNA: TGTGCCAGCAGCCCCAGCGGGCGTTCTGAGCAGTTCTTC.

The gene calls are TRBV5-1 and TRBJ2-1, with TRBD1 as a possible D gene (5 bases). CDR1 SGHRS and CDR2 YFSETQ come from the germline V gene. The CDR3 consists of 15 residues. Trimming stripped 4 bases from V and 8 bases from J, with 19 bases between. In nucleotides, the CDR3 is TGCGCCAGCAGCAGCATGTCCCCGGACAACCATGAGCAGTTCTTC. This translates into CASSSMSPDNHEQFF.

V gene TRBV5-4 combines with J gene TRBJ2-5; possible D gene TRBD1, 7 bases. The J call may not be correct, given that the DNA end is closer to TRBJ2-7. The CDR3 extends over 13 amino acids. Germline V lookup: CDR1 SGHNT, CDR2 YYREEE (reference sequence). Here the CDR3 DNA reads TGTGCCAGCAGCTACAGGGGAGGTTACGAGCAGTACTTC. Its translation is CASSYRGGYEQYF.

V gene TRBV16 combines with J gene TRBJ1-4, with 7 bases that match TRBD1. V lost 4 bases to trimming and J lost 8 bases; unmatched junction nucleotides: 4. Germline CDR1 is KGHSY and CDR2 is FQNENV. The CDR3 consists of 13 residues. CDR3 nucleotide sequence: TGTGCCAGCAGCCGCGGGACAGCCGAAAAACTGTTTTTT. This encodes CASSRGTAEKLFF.

The chain recombines TRBV19 with TRBJ2-3; 8 bases align to TRBD2. The CDR3 has 13 residues. The germline CDR1 and CDR2 sequences are LNHDA and SQIVND (reference sequence). With 6 bases clipped from V and 1 base from J, the junction kept 0 bases outside the gene matches. This CDR3 reads CASRTSGTDTQYF. The CDR3 DNA reads as TGTGCCAGTAGGACTAGCGGCACAGATACGCAGTATTTT.